This paragraph covers one TCR beta chain sequence. As yet, its antigen is unknown. The authors prepared the TCRbeta library with unique molecular identifiers. One entry per CDR3 protein, called by TCRdb with MiXCR from the PCR reads. The repertoire holds 540,000 or so distinct CDR3 sequences, with 20% to 25% as singletons. These data are taken from a study of T-cell reconstitution after alpha-beta-depleted transplantation in children. Notes on the study in general: Several hundred expanded graft clones reportedly supplied alpha-beta T cells about two months after transplant. High day-60 TCRbeta diversity in some patients came from surviving recipient T cells and thymic progenitors. It was newly produced T cells that mostly accounted for T-cell counts and diversity one year after transplant.

Germline trimming cut 8 bases from V and 6 bases from J; bases unmatched to any gene: 4. Per germline, CDR1 MDHEN and CDR2 SYDVKM. This CDR3 spans 11 amino acids. The sample was PBMCs, mostly from graft donor cells, taken 360 days after TCRalphabeta/CD19-depleted stem cell transplant. The V call is TRBV28, the J call TRBJ2-7; 7 bases map to TRBD1. The sequence derives from a boy in the first two years of life who had a stem cell transplant for acute myeloid leukemia, so the T cells may come from the graft donor. The CDR3 bases are TGTGCCAGCCAGAACAGGGGCGAGCAGTACGTC. This codes for CASQNRGEQYV.